The 17 T cell receptor beta chains in this list originate from one sample, sequenced in a study of T cells in women clearing cervical HPV infection. Assay: immunoSEQ multiplex PCR; the TCRdb copy retains only in-frame clones and omits some. The listing records over 25,000 clones. The sample was blood buffy coat. The receptor set was obtained from a woman between 18 and 70 years old with a cervical HPV16 infection that either progressed to CIN3+ or cleared (not recorded which).

Remarks on this clone: The read gets to within 3 residues of the CDR3 end, and the germline J gene fills in the rest. This chain uses TRBV12-5 with TRBJ1-5; D unresolved. The CDR3 sequence is 14 residues long. V shed 1 base and J shed 7 bases, with 11 bases lying between them. The V gene's germline CDR1 is LGHNT and CDR2 FRNRAP. Here the CDR3 reads CASGLEGTWQPQHF. The sequenced part of the CDR3 DNA is TGTGCTAGTGGTTTGGAGGGCACCTGGCAGCCC.

The CDR3 spells CASSVTRLSTDTQYF. The CDR3 DNA, read in part, is TGTGCCAGCAGCGTGACTCGGTTAAGCACAGATACG. This chain uses TRBV7-9 with TRBJ2-3; D not certain. The CDR3 end lies 3 residues beyond the end of the read and is filled in from the germline J gene. The V end lost 5 bases, the J end lost 0 bases, and 12 bases lay between the germline ends. This CDR3 contains 15 residues. Germline CDR1 and CDR2: SEHNR and FQNEAQ (reference sequence).

Note on this clone: Read data end 3 residues before the CDR3 end; the end is taken from the germline J gene. The chain carries TRBV5-6 and TRBJ1-2, with D unresolved. Germline V lookup: CDR1 SGHDT, CDR2 YYEEEE. The V end was cut by 1 base, the J end by 4 bases, with 11 bases between. This CDR3 has 14 residues. CDR3 loop: CASSLNGRFYGYTF. The DNA read from the CDR3 is TGTGCCAGCAGCTTGAATGGCAGGTTCTATGGC.

With respect to this clone: Sequencing ends 3 residues short of the CDR3 end; the germline J gene provides the rest. The chain carries TRBV11-3 and TRBJ2-6; D not certain. The germline CDR1 and CDR2 sequences are SGHNT and YENEEA. The V end lost 9 bases, the J end lost 0 bases, and 6 bases lay between the germline ends. The CDR3 extends over 13 amino acids. The CDR3 DNA, read in part, is TGTGCCAGAAAACTCTCTGGGGCCAACGTC. Protein: CARKLSGANV. In full, the CDR3 reads CARKLSGANVLTF.

CDR3 sequence reads: CASRAQVNQPQYF. Incomplete CDR3 DNA: TGTGCCAGTAGGGCACAGGTAAATCAGCCT. The chain combines TRBV19 with TRBJ2-4, with a tentative D call TRBD1 (5 bases). With the read ending 3 residues before the CDR3 end, the germline J gene is used to fill in that end. Germline lookup yields CDR1 LNHDA and CDR2 SQIVND (reference sequence). The CDR3 is made up of 13 amino acids.

To note about this clone: The read ends 3 residues shy of where the CDR3 ends; the end is completed using the germline J gene. The chain has TRBV6-4 and TRBJ2-5; D is perhaps TRBD1 (6 bases). V shed 3 bases and J shed 5 bases, with 10 bases lying between them. Germline V gene sequence: CDR1 MRHNA, CDR2 SNTAGT. The CDR3 consists of 13 residues. CDR3 protein: CASSEIRGETQYF. The sequenced part of the CDR3 DNA is TGTGCCAGCAGTGAAATCAGGGGTGAGACC.

With regard to this clone: With the read ending 3 residues before the CDR3 end, the germline J gene is used to fill in that end. This chain joins TRBV20-1 and TRBJ2-3; 12 bases match TRBD2. V lost 0 bases to trimming and J lost 2 bases; unmatched junction nucleotides: 15. CDR1 DFQATT and CDR2 SNEGSKA come from the germline V gene (reference sequence). The length of the CDR3 is 20 residues. The sequenced CDR3 bases are TGCAGTGCTAGAGAGAGCGCTAGCGGGAGGGACGACCGGTCCACAGATACG. Protein sequence: CSARESASGRDDRSTDT. The entire CDR3 protein is CSARESASGRDDRSTDTQYF.

Note on this clone: The read falls 3 residues short of the CDR3 end, and the missing part is taken from the germline J gene. The genes are TRBV5-6 and TRBJ1-1, with 7 bases matching TRBD1. The V and J ends lost 3 bases and 3 bases, in that order; junction bases with no gene match: 8. This CDR3 has 15 residues. Germline V gene lookup returns CDR1 SGHDT and CDR2 YYEEEE. CDR3 protein: CASSSLDRADTEAFF. Partial CDR3 DNA: TGTGCCAGCAGCTCCCTAGACAGGGCGGACACTGAA.

To note about this clone: The sequence runs out 3 residues before the end of the CDR3; the remainder is reconstructed from the germline J gene. This chain joins TRBV7-6 and TRBJ2-2, with D hard to call. V was pared by 2 bases and J by 8 bases, with 6 bases between. CDR1 and CDR2 from the germline V gene are SGHVS and FNYEAQ. The length of the CDR3 is 12 residues. CDR3 sequence reads: CASSLSTGELFF. The covered CDR3 bases are TGTGCCAGCAGCTTATCCACAGGGGAG.

A note on this clone: The read finishes 3 residues shy of the CDR3 end, and the germline J gene is used to complete it. The chain uses TRBV19 and TRBJ2-1; the D gene is possibly TRBD2 (6 bases). V lost 7 bases and J lost 6, with 22 bases in between. CDR3 length: 16 amino acids. Germline CDR1 and CDR2: LNHDA and SQIVND (reference sequence). The sequenced CDR3 bases are TGTGCCAGTACTGCTCAGGAAGCGGGCGGCATCAATGAG. Its translation: CASTAQEAGGINE. The complete CDR3 sequence is CASTAQEAGGINEQFF.

With regard to this clone: The CDR3 end falls 3 residues outside the read, so it is completed with the germline J gene. The chain has TRBV11-2 and TRBJ2-3; D unclear. V dropped 5 bases and J dropped 0 bases, with 12 bases sitting between them. The CDR3 has 15 residues. Germline-derived CDR1 and CDR2 are SGHAT and FQNNGV. CDR3 bases read: TGTGCCAGCAGCGGCCAACTCAGGAGCACAGATACG. It is translated as CASSGQLRSTDT. The full CDR3 reads CASSGQLRSTDTQYF.

Points on this clone: The read terminates 3 residues ahead of where the CDR3 ends, so the germline J gene completes it. The V and J genes are TRBV18 and TRBJ2-1, with D maybe TRBD2 (6 bases). Germline V gene sequence: CDR1 KGHSH, CDR2 LQKENI. Trimming took 2 bases from V and 6 from J, leaving 14 bases between them. The CDR3 covers 15 residues. The CDR3: CASSPTQGGGNEQFF. The CDR3 bases that were read are TGTGCCAGCTCACCAACTCAGGGAGGCGGCAATGAG.

As for this clone: The read ends 3 residues shy of where the CDR3 ends; the end is completed using the germline J gene. V and J are TRBV27 and TRBJ2-3; TRBD2 agrees at 11 bases. The CDR3 length is 16 residues. The germline V gene has CDR1 MNHEY and CDR2 SMNVEV (reference sequence). V lost 5 bases and J lost 3; bases outside the gene matches: 7. CDR3: CASSLLLAGATDTQYF. CDR3 DNA, as far as it was read: TGTGCCAGCAGTCTCCTACTAGCGGGAGCGACAGATACG.

CDR3 DNA, as far as it was read: TGCAGTGCTAGAGGGACTAGCGGGATCGAGACG. This translates into CSARGTSGIET. The entire CDR3 sequence reads CSARGTSGIETQYF. This sequence joins TRBV20-1 and TRBJ2-3, with 12 bases fitting TRBD2. The sequenced fragment ends 3 residues before the CDR3 boundary, so the rest is inferred from the germline J gene. Germline loops: CDR1 DFQATT, CDR2 SNEGSKA (reference sequence). CDR3 length: 14 amino acids.

On this clone: The read gets to within 3 residues of the CDR3 end, and the germline J gene fills in the rest. The V and J genes are TRBV18 and TRBJ2-1, with TRBD2 identical over 14 bases. The CDR3 totals 17 residues. CDR1 is KGHSH, CDR2 LQKENI, per germline. Germline trimming cut 3 bases from V and 5 bases from J; bases unmatched to any gene: 6. The CDR3 is CASSPRGLAGEDNEQFF. Incomplete CDR3 DNA: TGTGCCAGCTCACCTCGGGGACTAGCGGGAGAGGACAATGAG.

Regarding this clone: The read is 3 residues too short to cover the CDR3 end, so that end is filled in from the germline J gene. The chain uses TRBV29-1 and TRBJ2-5; 10 bases are a match to TRBD2. The J segment lost 2 bases and the V segment lost 3 bases, leaving 3 bases of the junction unmatched. The CDR3 runs 14 residues. In germline, CDR1 is SQVTM, CDR2 ANQGSEA. The sequenced CDR3 bases are TGCAGCGTTGATGGACTAGCGGAACAAGAGACC. This sequence encodes CSVDGLAEQET. The whole CDR3 sequence is CSVDGLAEQETQYF.

In the case of this clone: The observed sequence ends 3 residues before the CDR3 terminus, with the missing tail filled in from the germline J gene. The chain carries TRBV7-2 and TRBJ1-6, with TRBD1 as a possible D gene (6 bases). In germline, CDR1 is SGHTA, CDR2 FQGNSA. Trimming shortened V by 2 bases and J by 4 bases, and 9 bases separated the two germline ends. This CDR3 is 15 amino acids long. The sequenced CDR3 bases are TGTGCCAGCAGCTTACAGGGGAAGTATAATTCACCC. It translates to CASSLQGKYNSP. The complete CDR3 sequence is CASSLQGKYNSPLHF.